The 30 T cell receptor beta chains presented below share a single source sample, sequenced in a study of blood T cell repertoires in COVID-19. Assay used: immunoSEQ multiplex PCR; TCRdb lists only in-frame clones, some missing. Among 120,000 to 150,000 clones listed, around four fifths were seen once. Sample: PBMCs or T cells enriched from blood (not recorded which). Receptor source: a woman aged 40 to 50 who had recovered from COVID-19.

This chain connects TRBV3-1 (or the pseudogene TRBV3-2) to TRBJ1-3, with 7 bases aligning to TRBD1. CDR1 and CDR2 (germline): LGHDT, YNNKEL (reference sequence). There are 15 residues in the CDR3. The V gene end was trimmed by 1 base and the J gene end by 0 bases; junction bases not matched to a gene: 0. In DNA, the CDR3 is TGTGCCAGCAGCCAAGCAGGGGGCTCTGGAAACACCATATATTTT. It is translated as CASSQAGGSGNTIYF.

This clone was found a few times. The chain uses TRBV5-4 and TRBJ1-6, with TRBD1 identical over 7 bases. V trimming: 0 bases; J trimming: 8 bases; junction bases outside the gene matches: 8. The CDR3 has 16 amino acids. From germline, CDR1 is SGHNT and CDR2 YYREEE (reference sequence). The CDR3 nucleotides read TGTGCCAGCAGCTTGGACCCACAGGGGTCGGATTCACCCCTCCACTTT. Encoded protein: CASSLDPQGSDSPLHF. Combining the CDR3 with reference TRBV5-4 and TRBJ1-6 gives the whole variable domain ETGVTQSPTHLIKTRGQQVTLRCSSQSGHNTVSWYQQALGQGPQFIFQYYREEENGRGNFPPRFSGLQFPNYSSELNVNALELDDSALYLCASSLDPQGSDSPLHFGNGTRLTVT.

The chain couples TRBV13 to TRBJ2-1, with D possibly matching TRBD2 (6 bases). The CDR3 spans 16 residues. Germline V gene lookup returns CDR1 PRHDT and CDR2 FYEKMQ (reference sequence). Deletions cut 8 bases from V and 5 bases from J, with 22 bases between. CDR3 nucleotides: TGTGCCAGCTGGGGTACTAGCCTAGAACAACACAATGAGCAGTTCTTC. It translates to CASWGTSLEQHNEQFF.

The chain has TRBV19 and TRBJ2-2; 8 bases line up with TRBD1. The CDR3 contains 15 residues. Trimming at V came to 7 bases and at J to 3 bases, leaving 7 bases not matched to a gene. Germline values: CDR1 LNHDA, CDR2 SQIVND (reference sequence). The CDR3 sequence is CASKARGQDTGELFF. The CDR3 DNA follows: TGTGCCAGTAAAGCCAGGGGGCAAGACACCGGGGAGCTGTTTTTT.

The chain combines TRBV19 with TRBJ1-5; possible D gene TRBD1, 6 bases. Per germline, CDR1 LNHDA and CDR2 SQIVND (reference sequence). The ends were cut back, 0 bases at V and 7 bases at J, with 13 bases in the middle. The CDR3 contains 15 residues. The CDR3 is CASSIDQQGGQPQHF. CDR3 coding DNA: TGTGCCAGTAGTATAGATCAACAGGGTGGGCAGCCCCAGCATTTT.

V gene TRBV4-1 combines with J gene TRBJ2-7, with a weak D call TRBD1 (5 bases). The CDR3 has 14 residues. CDR1 is MGHRA, CDR2 YSYEKL, per germline. V was trimmed by 3 bases and J by 5 bases, leaving 14 bases between them. The DNA of the CDR3 is TGCGCCAGCAGCCATAAAGGGGCGTCCAACGAGCAGTACTTC. It yields the protein CASSHKGASNEQYF.

This chain uses TRBV14 with TRBJ2-6; 7 nucleotides agree with TRBD1. V was clipped by 4 bases and J by 2 bases; unmatched bases: 8. This CDR3 has 17 residues. From germline, CDR1 is SGHDN and CDR2 FVKESK. The chain's CDR3 is CASSPRGGRPGANVLTF. The CDR3 DNA follows: TGTGCCAGCAGCCCAAGAGGGGGCAGACCTGGGGCCAACGTCCTGACTTTC.

The rearrangement links TRBV5-1 to TRBJ2-2; 8 bases fit TRBD1. This CDR3 region has 16 residues. Germline CDR1 SGHRS, CDR2 YFSETQ. V lost 2 bases to trimming and J lost 4 bases; unmatched junction nucleotides: 7. The CDR3 region has the DNA TGCGCCAGCAGCTTTCCCAGGGGGCGGCGCACCGGGGAGCTGTTTTTT. Its translation: CASSFPRGRRTGELFF.

The chain joins TRBV18 to TRBJ2-5; possible D gene TRBD2, 5 bases. CDR1 is KGHSH, CDR2 LQKENI, per germline. This CDR3 is built from 12 residues. The V end was cut by 6 bases, the J end by 7 bases, with 12 bases between. DNA for the CDR3: TGTGCCAGCTCCCCCGATGCGGGGACCCAGTACTTC. Its protein product is CASSPDAGTQYF.

The rearrangement links TRBV6-5 to TRBJ1-1; 9 bases fit TRBD1. The trim removed 0 bases at V and 4 bases at J, leaving 3 bases unmatched. Germline loops: CDR1 MNHEY, CDR2 SVGAGI. The CDR3 runs 15 residues. CDR3 loop: CASSYSGTGSTEAFF. The DNA for the CDR3 is TGTGCCAGCAGTTACTCTGGGACAGGGAGCACTGAAGCTTTCTTT.

The chain uses TRBV4-2 and TRBJ2-2; 7 bases are a match to TRBD2. Germline CDR1 is LGHNA and CDR2 is YNFKEQ. Losses at the gene ends were 4 bases for V and 5 bases for J; bases not matched to a gene: 10. The CDR3 totals 16 residues. Here the CDR3 reads CASSPWAGARTGELFF. CDR3 DNA: TGTGCCAGCAGCCCATGGGCGGGAGCTCGTACCGGGGAGCTGTTTTTT.

V usage is TRBV5-4 and J usage is TRBJ1-1, with D perhaps matching TRBD1 (6 bases). Trimming removed 2 bases at V and 1 base at J, with 15 bases between. This CDR3 is 16 amino acids long. From germline, CDR1 is SGHNT and CDR2 YYREEE (reference sequence). The CDR3 nucleotides are TGTGCCAGCAGCTTAACAGGGTATACGGGGAACACTGAAGCTTTCTTT. Translation: CASSLTGYTGNTEAFF.

V gene TRBV4-1 combines with J gene TRBJ2-7, with TRBD2 matching over 7 bases. Germline V gene sequence: CDR1 MGHRA, CDR2 YSYEKL. The CDR3 loop spans 14 amino acids. V shed 1 base, J shed 3 bases, and the junction held 3 bases outside the gene matches. Here the CDR3 reads CASSQGGSDYEQYF. As DNA, the CDR3 is TGCGCCAGCAGCCAAGGCGGGAGTGACTACGAGCAGTACTTC.

A single count supports this clone. V gene TRBV24-1 combines with J gene TRBJ1-6; 9 nucleotides agree with TRBD1. V lost 0 bases and J lost 11; bases outside the gene matches: 10. The CDR3 spans 17 residues. Germline V gene lookup returns CDR1 KGHDR and CDR2 SFDVKD. This chain's CDR3 is CATSDLQSGQGRTPLHF. The CDR3 bases are TGTGCCACCAGTGATTTGCAGTCTGGACAGGGGAGGACACCCCTCCACTTT.

The chain carries TRBV4-1 and TRBJ2-3; 9 bases are shared with TRBD2. This CDR3 comprises 17 residues. V lost 0 bases to trimming and J lost 6 bases; unmatched junction nucleotides: 10. Germline V gene data show CDR1 as MGHRA and CDR2 as YSYEKL. CDR3 loop: CASSQDPAGGELDTQYF. The CDR3 DNA sequence: TGCGCCAGCAGCCAAGATCCGGCGGGGGGGGAGCTTGATACGCAGTATTTT.

The chain combines TRBV5-8 with TRBJ2-5; 7 bases are shared with TRBD1. V was pared by 0 bases and J by 5 bases, with 4 bases of the junction left unmatched. Per germline, CDR1 SGHTS and CDR2 YDEGEE. CDR3 length equals 14 residues. CDR3 DNA: TGTGCCAGCAGCTTGGTGACAGGGTTGGAGACCCAGTACTTC. Protein sequence: CASSLVTGLETQYF. Full variable domain (remainder filled in from reference TRBV5-8 and TRBJ2-5): EAGVTQSPTHLIKTRGQQATLRCSPISGHTSVYWYQQALGLGLQFLLWYDEGEERNRGNFPPRFSGRQFPNYSSELNVNALELEDSALYLCASSLVTGLETQYFGPGTRLLVL.

The V gene is TRBV30, the J gene TRBJ2-7, with 10 bases identical to TRBD1. CDR1 and CDR2 (germline): GTSNPN, SVGIG (reference sequence). The trim removed 2 bases at V and 4 bases at J, leaving 11 bases unmatched. The CDR3 runs 16 residues. The CDR3 loop reads CAWSSVDRGNGYEQYF. In DNA form, the CDR3 reads TGTGCCTGGAGTTCCGTGGACAGGGGGAATGGGTACGAGCAGTACTTC. The full variable domain, rest sourced from reference TRBV30 and TRBJ2-7, is SQTIHQWPATLVQPVGSPLSLECTVEGTSNPNLYWYRQAAGRGLQLLFYSVGIGQISSEVPQNLSASRPQDRQFILSSKKLLLSDSGFYLCAWSSVDRGNGYEQYFGPGTRLTVT.

The CDR3 sequence: CASSESSRNGYTF. DNA of the CDR3: TGTGCCAGCAGTGAATCTTCCAGAAATGGCTACACCTTC. This sequence joins TRBV2 and TRBJ1-2, with D hard to call. This CDR3 spans 13 amino acids. Germline CDR1 is SNHLY and CDR2 is FYNNEI. Trimming took off 2 bases at V and 6 bases at J, with 10 bases between the two ends.

The rearrangement links TRBV29-1 to TRBJ2-2; 8 positions match TRBD2. Looked up from germline, CDR1 is SQVTM and CDR2 is ANQGSEA. The J segment lost 6 bases and the V segment lost 3 bases, leaving 3 bases of the junction unmatched. The CDR3 is made up of 13 amino acids. The CDR3 region has the DNA TGCAGCGTTGATCTCGGGAGGGCCGGGGAGCTGTTTTTT. This gives the protein CSVDLGRAGELFF.

V gene TRBV24-1 combines with J gene TRBJ2-3; D call uncertain. Germline CDR1 KGHDR, CDR2 SFDVKD. V shed 5 bases and J shed 1 base, with 9 bases lying between them. The CDR3 runs 14 residues. The CDR3 nucleotides read TGTGCCACCAGTGTTGGTACGGGCACAGATACGCAGTATTTT. It is translated as CATSVGTGTDTQYF.

This clone has just one count. The gene calls are TRBV2 and TRBJ1-5, with no clear D. The CDR3 has 15 amino acids. CDR1 is SNHLY, CDR2 FYNNEI, per germline. V was shortened by 6 bases and J by 0 bases, with 12 bases between the two germline ends. The CDR3 loop is CASRINSYSNQPQHF. The CDR3 nucleotides are TGTGCCAGCAGAATCAACAGTTATAGCAATCAGCCCCAGCATTTT.

The chain couples TRBV27 to TRBJ1-2; the D gene is possibly TRBD1 (6 bases). Germline CDR1 MNHEY, CDR2 SMNVEV (reference sequence). The ends were cut back, 6 bases at V and 8 bases at J, with 16 bases in the middle. CDR3 length: 13 residues. The CDR3 DNA reads as TGTGCCAGCAGGGCTTTGGACAGTAGGGGCTACACCTTC. It codes for CASRALDSRGYTF.

This chain uses TRBV4-1 with TRBJ2-7, with TRBD2 identical over 7 bases. The length of the CDR3 is 14 residues. J gave up 5 bases and V 0 bases, and 4 bases lay outside the gene matches. Germline CDR1 MGHRA, CDR2 YSYEKL. CDR3 DNA sequence: TGCGCCAGCAGCCAAGAGGGAGGGGCCCACGAGCAGTACTTC. This translates into CASSQEGGAHEQYF.

The V and J genes are TRBV7-9 and TRBJ1-2; TRBD1 matches 8 bases. The length of the CDR3 is 15 residues. Trimming at V came to 3 bases and at J to 5 bases, leaving 8 bases not matched to a gene. The germline V gene has CDR1 SEHNR and CDR2 FQNEAQ (reference sequence). This chain's CDR3 is CASSLDREVEYGYTF. The CDR3 DNA reads TGTGCCAGCAGCTTGGACAGGGAGGTAGAATATGGCTACACCTTC.

The CDR3, as DNA: TGTGCCAGCAGTGACTCGTTGAAGGAGGGTTTTGAAAAACTGTTTTTT. Protein product: CASSDSLKEGFEKLFF. V is TRBV6-4 and J is TRBJ1-4; D remains ambiguous. This CDR3 is 16 amino acids long. Germline CDR1 MRHNA, CDR2 SNTAGT. V was shortened by 0 bases and J by 7 bases, with 15 bases between the two germline ends.

The chain employs TRBV7-2 and TRBJ2-1; D uncertain. Deletions cut 2 bases from V and 3 bases from J, with 2 bases between. Germline assignment: CDR1 SGHTA and CDR2 FQGNSA. The CDR3 is 12 residues long. CDR3 in amino acids: CASSLLYNEQFF. CDR3 bases: TGTGCCAGCAGCTTACTCTACAATGAGCAGTTCTTC.

The V call is TRBV10-3, the J call TRBJ1-5; D perhaps matches TRBD1 (6 bases). The germline V gene encodes CDR1 ENHRY and CDR2 SYGVKD. The length of the CDR3 is 15 residues. V lost 3 bases, J lost 4 bases, and 13 bases lay in between. The CDR3 DNA follows: TGTGCCATCAGTGAACAGGGTGTCGGGAATCAGCCCCAGCATTTT. Its protein product is CAISEQGVGNQPQHF.

The genes are TRBV2 and TRBJ1-5, with 7 bases that match TRBD1. The germline CDR1 and CDR2 sequences are SNHLY and FYNNEI. CDR3 size: 14 residues. The junction had 5 bases not matched to a gene; V was cut back by 6 bases and J by 3 bases. CDR3 sequence: CASREDRLNQPQHF. Written as DNA, the CDR3 is TGTGCCAGCAGGGAGGACAGGCTCAATCAGCCCCAGCATTTT.

V and J are TRBV19 and TRBJ1-1, with unresolved D. V was pared by 1 base and J by 1 base, with 22 bases between. This CDR3 region has 19 residues. Germline V lookup: CDR1 LNHDA, CDR2 SQIVND (reference sequence). The chain's CDR3 is CASSIGPLIYEPSNTEAFF. As DNA, the CDR3 is TGTGCCAGTAGTATAGGCCCCTTAATCTATGAGCCTTCGAACACTGAAGCTTTCTTT. The full variable domain, rest sourced from reference TRBV19 and TRBJ1-1, is DGGITQSPKYLFRKEGQNVTLSCEQNLNHDAMYWYRQDPGQGLRLIYYSQIVNDFQKGDIAEGYSVSREKKESFPLTVTSAQKNPTAFYLCASSIGPLIYEPSNTEAFFGQGTRLTVV.

V is TRBV4-1 and J is TRBJ1-1; 8 nucleotides align to TRBD1. The CDR3 extends over 16 amino acids. Trimming cost V 4 bases and J 4 bases; bases outside gene matches: 11. Germline CDR1 reads MGHRA; CDR2 reads YSYEKL. The CDR3 reads CASSLFKQGGGTEAFF. CDR3 DNA: TGCGCCAGCAGCCTCTTCAAACAGGGGGGGGGCACTGAAGCTTTCTTT.